The next 25 T cell receptor beta chains were all read from a single sample in a study of T cells expressing NK-cell markers. TCRdb reworked the 5' RACE reads into one entry per CDR3 protein, no DNA. This table lists roughly 420,000 distinct CDR3 sequences. The source material was blood T cells: a sorted CD56 or NKG2C T cell subset, CD4+ or CD8+ T cells, or bulk PBMC T cells (not recorded which). The receptors were sampled from a woman between 18 and 70 years old in good health.

The rearrangement joins TRBV7-2 to TRBJ2-3; TCRdb proposes TRBD2, but this gene call is untestable without DNA. Germline V CDR1 and CDR2: SGHTA, FQGNSA. The CDR3 has 17 residues. CDR3 sequence reads: CASSPQSSAASTDTQYF.

The chain's CDR3 is CASSQGARHSSIADTQYF. The rearrangement joins TRBV3-1 to TRBJ2-3; TCRdb picks TRBD1, but there is no DNA to check that call. The CDR3 length is 18 residues. Germline values: CDR1 LGHDT, CDR2 YNNKEL (reference sequence).

The CDR3 loop is CASSLSLLTDSNQPQHF. The V call is TRBV12-3 or TRBV12-4, the J call TRBJ1-5. The CDR3 totals 17 residues.

The CDR3 spells CASSQDVIEQFF. The V call is TRBV4-3, the J call TRBJ2-1. The CDR3 runs to 12 residues. Germline V gene lookup returns CDR1 LGHNA and CDR2 YSLEER.

The chain combines TRBV12-2 with TRBJ2-1; TCRdb calls TRBD2, which cannot be checked without DNA. TRBV12-2 is listed as a pseudogene. This CDR3 has 15 amino acids. The CDR3 loop reads CASRLELAGKRGQFF.

The CDR3 loop is CASSYQGQGNSGLFF. The chain carries TRBV6-5 and TRBJ1-4; TCRdb designates TRBD1, a call that cannot be tested without DNA. The CDR3 has 15 residues. CDR1 and CDR2 from the germline V gene are MNHEY and SVGAGI.

The chain is built from TRBV29-1 and TRBJ2-5. Germline-derived CDR1 and CDR2 are SQVTM and ANQGSEA. CDR3 length: 13 amino acids. CDR3 residues: CSVAVDVVETQYF.

The genes are TRBV29-1 and TRBJ1-3. CDR1 SQVTM and CDR2 ANQGSEA come from the germline V gene. CDR3 length: 15 residues. This chain's CDR3 is CSVEGSQGAGNTIYF.

The V gene is TRBV29-1, the J gene TRBJ2-3; TCRdb's D call, TRBD1, is unchecked because there is no DNA. The CDR3 is 15 residues long. CDR1 SQVTM and CDR2 ANQGSEA come from the germline V gene. Here the CDR3 reads CSTRTGGAGTDTQYF.

The chain joins TRBV10-3 to TRBJ1-1; as DNA is missing, the TRBD1 call by TCRdb cannot be tested. CDR3 size: 15 residues. CDR1 ENHRY and CDR2 SYGVKD come from the germline V gene. CDR3 in amino acids: CAISEYQKGEGEAFF.

The CDR3: CASSREGFSYNSPLHF. The V and J genes are TRBV3-1 and TRBJ1-6; TCRdb designates TRBD1, a call that cannot be tested without DNA. Germline CDR1 is LGHDT and CDR2 is YNNKEL (reference sequence). The CDR3 runs 16 residues.

V and J are TRBV20-1 and TRBJ2-1. Germline V gene sequence: CDR1 DFQATT, CDR2 SNEGSKA (reference sequence). This CDR3 comprises 14 residues. The CDR3 reads CSASRGSFYNEQFF.

The chain joins TRBV6-1 to TRBJ1-5. The CDR3 loop spans 13 amino acids. Germline CDR1 reads MNHNS; CDR2 reads SASEGT. The CDR3 loop is CASRDHSNQPQHF.

The rearrangement joins TRBV29-1 to TRBJ2-2; the TCRdb D gene call, TRBD2, has no DNA to confirm it. CDR1 and CDR2 from the germline V gene are SQVTM and ANQGSEA. The CDR3 contains 15 residues. The CDR3 protein is CSVDRGLLPTGELFF.

The chain combines TRBV12-3 or TRBV12-4 with TRBJ2-5; TCRdb reports TRBD1, a call that lacks DNA to check it against. The CDR3 has 14 residues. The CDR3 sequence: CASSPDLRGETQYF.

The V call is TRBV10-3, the J call TRBJ1-5; TCRdb calls TRBD1, which cannot be checked without DNA. The CDR3 has 15 residues. In germline, CDR1 is ENHRY, CDR2 SYGVKD. CDR3 amino acids: CASWPGTGANQPQHF.

The genes are TRBV20-1 and TRBJ2-2; checking the TCRdb D call of TRBD1 is not possible without DNA. CDR3 length: 13 residues. Per the germline V gene, CDR1 is DFQATT and CDR2 is SNEGSKA (reference sequence). The CDR3 spells CSARVPPKGELFF.

This chain links TRBV4-3 with TRBJ2-1; TCRdb picks TRBD2, but there is no DNA to check that call. The germline CDR1 and CDR2 sequences are LGHNA and YSLEER. The CDR3 contains 16 residues. The chain's CDR3 is CASSREASGSYNEQFF.

The chain recombines TRBV5-1 with TRBJ2-7; checking the TCRdb D call of TRBD1 is not possible without DNA. In germline, CDR1 is SGHRS, CDR2 YFSETQ. There are 15 residues in the CDR3. The chain's CDR3 is CASSQGGTGKSEQYF.

The gene calls are TRBV6-6 and TRBJ1-1; without DNA, the TCRdb call of TRBD1 cannot be checked. The CDR3 loop spans 13 amino acids. Per germline, CDR1 MNHNY and CDR2 SVGAGI (reference sequence). CDR3 protein: CASRDRENTEAFF.

The genes are TRBV5-6 and TRBJ2-7; the D gene TCRdb calls, TRBD1, cannot be checked with no DNA. The CDR3 has 14 amino acids. Germline assignment: CDR1 SGHDT and CDR2 YYEEEE. The CDR3 loop reads CASSLVRASGEQYF.

The chain recombines TRBV29-1 with TRBJ1-4. The CDR3 runs 13 residues. Germline V gene data show CDR1 as SQVTM and CDR2 as ANQGSEA. The chain's CDR3 is CIVEPATNEKLFF.

The chain employs TRBV15 and TRBJ1-1; TCRdb indicates TRBD1, and absent DNA this call remains unverified. CDR1 LNHNV and CDR2 YYDKDF come from the germline V gene (reference sequence). The CDR3 is 20 residues long. The CDR3 region is CATSRDPFTRWVDGNTEAFF.

V usage is TRBV12-3 or TRBV12-4 and J usage is TRBJ2-2; there is no DNA to check the TCRdb D call of TRBD1. The CDR3 is 15 residues long. CDR3: CASSPVQGGTGELFF.

The genes are TRBV4-3 and TRBJ2-6; with no DNA, the TCRdb D assignment of TRBD2 cannot be verified. The CDR3 is 16 amino acids. Per the germline V gene, CDR1 is LGHNA and CDR2 is YSLEER. CDR3: CASSQGGLTGANVLTF.